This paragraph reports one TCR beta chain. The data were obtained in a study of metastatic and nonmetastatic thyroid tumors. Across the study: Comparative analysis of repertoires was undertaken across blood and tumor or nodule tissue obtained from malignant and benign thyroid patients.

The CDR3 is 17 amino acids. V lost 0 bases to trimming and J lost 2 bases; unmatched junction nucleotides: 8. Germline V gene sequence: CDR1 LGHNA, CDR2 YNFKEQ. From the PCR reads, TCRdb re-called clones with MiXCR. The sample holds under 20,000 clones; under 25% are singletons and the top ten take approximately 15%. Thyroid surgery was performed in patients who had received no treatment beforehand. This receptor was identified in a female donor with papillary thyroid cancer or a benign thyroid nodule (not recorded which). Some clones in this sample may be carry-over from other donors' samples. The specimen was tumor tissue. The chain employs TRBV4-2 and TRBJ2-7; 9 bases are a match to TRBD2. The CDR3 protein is CASSQEYGASGAYEQYF. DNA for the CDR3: TGTGCCAGCAGCCAAGAATACGGGGCTAGCGGGGCCTACGAGCAGTACTTC.